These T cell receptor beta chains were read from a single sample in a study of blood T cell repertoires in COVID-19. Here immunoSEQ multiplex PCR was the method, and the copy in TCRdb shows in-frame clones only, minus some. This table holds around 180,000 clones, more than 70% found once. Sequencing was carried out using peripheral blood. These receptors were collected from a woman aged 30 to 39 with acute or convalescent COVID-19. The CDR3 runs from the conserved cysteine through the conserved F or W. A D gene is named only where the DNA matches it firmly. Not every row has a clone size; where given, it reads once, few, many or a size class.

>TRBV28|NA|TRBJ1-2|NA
TGTGCCAGCAGCCCTCCTGGGACATTGGGCTATGGCTACACCTTC
CASSPPGTLGYGYTF
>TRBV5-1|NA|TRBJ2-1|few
TGCGCCAGCAGCTTGAACAGGAATGAGCAGTTCTTC
CASSLNRNEQFF
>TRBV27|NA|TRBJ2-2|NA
TGTGCCAGCCGGGGGGCGGACGGGGAGCTGTTTTTT
CASRGADGELFF
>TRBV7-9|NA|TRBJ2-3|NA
TGTGCCAGCAGTAGGATAGCCACAGATACGCAGTATTTT
CASSRIATDTQYF
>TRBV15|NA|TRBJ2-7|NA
TGTGCCACCAGCAGAGATTACGGGGGTAATGGCGAGCAGTACTTC
CATSRDYGGNGEQYF
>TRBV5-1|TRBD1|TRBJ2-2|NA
TGCGCCAGCAGCTTGGCAACAGGGGGCGCGTCCGGGGAGCTGTTTTTT
CASSLATGGASGELFF
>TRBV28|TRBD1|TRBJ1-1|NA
TGTGCCAGCAGTCACCCCCCGGGCAGGGGGCGGAACACTGAAGCTTTCTTT
CASSHPPGRGRNTEAFF
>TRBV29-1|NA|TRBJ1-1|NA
TGCAGCGTTGACGGGGCCGGGAGCACTGAAGCTTTCTTT
CSVDGAGSTEAFF
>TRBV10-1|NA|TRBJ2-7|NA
TGCGCCAGCAGTGAGTCGAGATTCGACTACGAGCAGTACTTC
CASSESRFDYEQYF
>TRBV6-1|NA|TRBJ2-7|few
TGTGCCAGCAGTGAAGGCGGACTCAACTACGAGCAGTACTTC
CASSEGGLNYEQYF
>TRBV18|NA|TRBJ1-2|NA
TGTGCCAGCTCACCTTCTCAGGGACACTACACCTTC
CASSPSQGHYTF
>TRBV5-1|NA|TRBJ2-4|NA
TGCGCCAGCAGCTTGGATAGCGGAGCCCAAAACATTCAGTACTTC
CASSLDSGAQNIQYF
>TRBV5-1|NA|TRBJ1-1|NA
TGCGCCAGCAGCCCCACGTTGGGGAGCACTGAAGCTTTCTTT
CASSPTLGSTEAFF
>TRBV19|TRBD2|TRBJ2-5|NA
TGTGCCAGTAGTATGAGACTAGCGGGAGTTGAGACCCAGTACTTC
CASSMRLAGVETQYF
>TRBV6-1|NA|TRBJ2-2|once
TGTGCCAGCAGTGAAGTTGGCTTCGGGGAGCTGTTTTTT
CASSEVGFGELFF
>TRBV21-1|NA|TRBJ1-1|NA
TGTGCCAGCAGCAATCTTACCCGACATATGAACACTGAAGCTTTCTTT
CASSNLTRHMNTEAFF
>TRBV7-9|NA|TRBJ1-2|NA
TGTGCCAGCAGCTTTGGGCAGGACTATGGCTACACCTTC
CASSFGQDYGYTF
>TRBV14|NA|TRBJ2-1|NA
TGTGCCAGCAGCCAATCCAGAAACAATGAGCAGTTCTTC
CASSQSRNNEQFF
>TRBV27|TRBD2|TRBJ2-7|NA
TGTGCCAGCAACCTTAGCGGGAGGTCTTCCTACGAGCAGTACTTC
CASNLSGRSSYEQYF
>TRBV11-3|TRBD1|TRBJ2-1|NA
TGTGCCAGCAGCTTACAGGGGGCGGATGAGCAGTTCTTC
CASSLQGADEQFF
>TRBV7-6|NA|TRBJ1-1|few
TGTGCCAGCAGCTCCCAGGGAAACACTGAAGCTTTCTTT
CASSSQGNTEAFF
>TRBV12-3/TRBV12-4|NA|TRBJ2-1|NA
TGTGCCAGCAGTTTTGGGGGCCCCAATGAGCAGTTCTTC
CASSFGGPNEQFF
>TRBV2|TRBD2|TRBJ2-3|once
TGTGCCAGCGTAGCGGGAGTTACAGATACGCAGTATTTT
CASVAGVTDTQYF
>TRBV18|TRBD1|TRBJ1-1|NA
TGTGCCAGCTCACCCGCCGGGACAGGGATAATGAACACTGAAGCTTTCTTT
CASSPAGTGIMNTEAFF
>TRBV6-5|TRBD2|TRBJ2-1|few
TGTGCCAGCAGCCCGACTAGCTGGAATGAGCAGTTCTTC
CASSPTSWNEQFF
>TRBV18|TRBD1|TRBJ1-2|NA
TGTGCCAGCTCCCCGGGACAGGGAAAAGGCTACACCTTC
CASSPGQGKGYTF
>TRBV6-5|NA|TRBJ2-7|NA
TGTGCCAGCAGCTCGGGTTTCGGGATCTACGAGCAGTACTTC
CASSSGFGIYEQYF
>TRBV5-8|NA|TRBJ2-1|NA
TGTGCCAGCAGGGACTTCTCCTACAATGAGCAGTTCTTC
CASRDFSYNEQFF
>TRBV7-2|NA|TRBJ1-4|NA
TGTGCCAGCAGCTTAGCGCGGGAGGAAAAACTGTTTTTT
CASSLAREEKLFF
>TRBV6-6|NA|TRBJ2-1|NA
TGTGCCACCATTCGGGGCCTAGCGTCGAGCTCCTACAATGAGCAGTTCTTC
CATIRGLASSSYNEQFF
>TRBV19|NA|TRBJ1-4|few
TGTGCCAGTAATACTGGAGGAAAACTGTTTTTT
CASNTGGKLFF
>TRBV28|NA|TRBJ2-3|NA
TGTGCCAGCAGTTTTTCCCAGTCCAAGCAGTATTTT
CASSFSQSKQYF
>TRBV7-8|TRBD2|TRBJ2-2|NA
TGTGCCAGCAGCACAACCCCCCCTGCGGGAGGTTACACCGGGGAGCTGTTTTTT
CASSTTPPAGGYTGELFF
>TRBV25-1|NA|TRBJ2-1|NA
TGTGCCAGCTCCCGAATCAGGGCTCAGGATGAGCAGTTCTTC
CASSRIRAQDEQFF
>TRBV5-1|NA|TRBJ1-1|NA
TGCGCCAGCAGCTTGGGCAGGGATGGTCAAGCTTTCTTT
CASSLGRDGQAFF
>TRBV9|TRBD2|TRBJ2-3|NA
TGTGCCAGCAGCGATCCTAGCGGGGCAGATACGCAGTATTTT
CASSDPSGADTQYF
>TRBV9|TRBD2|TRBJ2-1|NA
TGTGCCAGCAGCCCCCGACTAGCGGGAACAGACAATGAGCAGTTCTTC
CASSPRLAGTDNEQFF
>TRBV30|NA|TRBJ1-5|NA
TGTGCCTGGAGTGTAGGGGGTAGCAATCAGCCCCAGCATTTT
CAWSVGGSNQPQHF
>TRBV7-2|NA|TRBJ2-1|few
TGTGCCAGCACCCCCAACGCCGGACTCAATGAGCAGTTCTTC
CASTPNAGLNEQFF
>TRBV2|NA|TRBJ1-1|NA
TGTGCCAGCAGCCCCGACAGGAAGGACACTGAAGCTTTCTTT
CASSPDRKDTEAFF
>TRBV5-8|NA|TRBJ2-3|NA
TGTGCCAGCAGCCCTCGACTATCTGTAACGCAGTATTTT
CASSPRLSVTQYF
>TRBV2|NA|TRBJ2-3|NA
TGTGCCAGCGGGCGGGCGGGATCGGGAGATACGCAGTATTTT
CASGRAGSGDTQYF
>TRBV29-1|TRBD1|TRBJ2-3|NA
TGCAGCGTTCCCGGGACAGGGGCTCTTACTAGCGGCTCTAGCACAGATACGCAGTATTTT
CSVPGTGALTSGSSTDTQYF
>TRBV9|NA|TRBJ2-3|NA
TGTGCCAGCAGCGTACGAGCTATCACAGATACGCAGTATTTT
CASSVRAITDTQYF
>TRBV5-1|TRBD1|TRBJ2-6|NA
TGCGCCAGCAGTCCTGGACAGGGGGCCTCTGGGGCCAACGTCCTGACTTTC
CASSPGQGASGANVLTF
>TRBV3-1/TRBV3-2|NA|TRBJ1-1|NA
TGTGCCAGCAGCCCCCCGGGAGTGAACACTGAAGCTTTCTTT
CASSPPGVNTEAFF
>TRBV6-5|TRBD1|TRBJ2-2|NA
TGTGCCAGCTTTGGGACAGGGCAGGAAATCGGGGAGCTGTTTTTT
CASFGTGQEIGELFF
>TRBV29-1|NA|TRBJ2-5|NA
TGCAGCGTGTCGGACTCTGGCGGAGAGACCCAGTACTTC
CSVSDSGGETQYF